The source of this TCR beta chain is a study of CD8 T cells in ankylosing spondylitis. Points from the study as a whole: CD8+ disease-linked clones were present at relatively low frequencies in blood. Clones tied to disease were said to be significantly enriched in matched ankylosing spondylitis synovial fluid. A motif in TCR beta, a set of eight highly homologous variants, appeared characteristic of ankylosing spondylitis blood.

Regarding this clonotype: Its antigen is unidentified.

Germline V CDR1 and CDR2: MNHEY, SVGAGI. This CDR3 is 15 amino acids long. Trimming took 4 bases from V and 2 from J, leaving 11 bases between them. Construction of TCR beta libraries was performed using quantitative 5'-RACE with molecular barcodes. TCRdb used MiXCR to reprocess the 5' RACE reads, holding one entry per CDR3 protein. The table has about 540,000 distinct CDR3 sequences, about 12% seen once. The rearrangement joins TRBV6-5 to TRBJ2-2; weak D call: TRBD1 (6 bases). Material: blood, either unsorted or a sorted T cell fraction (not recorded which). This clonotype originated in a male donor with ankylosing spondylitis. The CDR3 DNA reads TGTGCCAGCAGTTTAGGGGACACCAACACCGGGGAGCTGTTTTTT. Amino acids: CASSLGDTNTGELFF.